The entry below gives a single TCR beta chain sequence along with its context. The data originate from a study of breast tumors, draining lymph nodes, adjacent tissues. The lymph nodes were axillary draining lymph nodes from breast cancer patients. This CDR3 has 13 residues. V gave up 6 bases and J gave up 6 bases, with 12 bases separating them. Germline V gene sequence: CDR1 MNHEY, CDR2 SVGEGT. TCRdb passed the multiplex PCR reads through MiXCR, listing each CDR3 protein once. The sample holds 150,000 to 250,000 distinct CDR3 sequences; approximately 30% are singletons and the top ten take approximately 4.5%.

Input material: axillary lymph node tissue. This receptor was taken from a female donor with breast cancer. Some clones in this sample may be carry-over from other donors' samples. J is TRBJ1-5 and V is TRBV6-2 or TRBV6-3, with D tentatively TRBD1 (6 bases). The CDR3 spells CASSRGGGQPQHF. The CDR3 DNA reads TGTGCCAGCAGCCGAGGGGGGGGTCAGCCCCAGCATTTT.